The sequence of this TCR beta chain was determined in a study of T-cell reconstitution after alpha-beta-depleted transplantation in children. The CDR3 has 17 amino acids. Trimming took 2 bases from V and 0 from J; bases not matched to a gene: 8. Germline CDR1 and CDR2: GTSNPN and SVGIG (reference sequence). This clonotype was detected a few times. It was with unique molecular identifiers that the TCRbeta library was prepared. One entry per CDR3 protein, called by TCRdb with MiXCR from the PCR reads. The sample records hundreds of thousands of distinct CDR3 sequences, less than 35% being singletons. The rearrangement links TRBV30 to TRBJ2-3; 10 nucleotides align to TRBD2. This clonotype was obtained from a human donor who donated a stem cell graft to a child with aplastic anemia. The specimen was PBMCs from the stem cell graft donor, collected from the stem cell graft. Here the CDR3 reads CAWSSPGLASSTDTQYF. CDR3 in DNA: TGTGCCTGGAGTTCCCCGGGACTAGCGTCTAGCACAGATACGCAGTATTTT.